This T cell receptor beta chain was captured by sequencing in a study of blood T cell repertoires in COVID-19 (dated by TCRdb to 2019 to 2021). About the investigation overall: ImmuneRACE Cohort 3 recovered participants were defined by two consecutive negative NP/OP PCR tests, healthcare professional clearance, or symptom resolution. Collaborator samples came from the United States, Italy and Spain and covered acute and convalescent phases of COVID-19. The prospective study material was composed of cDNA or gDNA derived from T cells, B-cell-depleted T cells, or PBMCs. The dataset comprised deeply sampled blood TCRbeta repertoires from subjects exposed to, actively infected with, or recovered from COVID-19. A freely available public database, intended as a resource for researchers studying the immune response to SARS-CoV-2, is where the repertoires were released. Samples came from the ongoing ImmuneRACE study (first 160 participants) plus 1,254 subjects from 6 global collaborators. Nearly every sample came with metadata listing a de-identified subject ID, COVID-19 status, age in years and sex. Where HLA class I and class II types were available, the types were taken from metadata supplied by the sample provider, not from assay-based typing. The full study reports these points: The quantity of clinical and demographic metadata differed by source and by participant and was supplied without curation.

V and J are trimmed by 4 bases and 9 bases, and the gene matches miss 5 bases of the junction. Taken from the germline V gene, the CDR1 and CDR2 loops are SGHNT and YENEEA. The CDR3 sequence holds 12 residues, the cysteine and phenylalanine included. The kept DNA is CDR3 alone, 36 bases in frame from the first base. On this clone: The antigen it recognizes is unknown. Base-call qualities are not available, and no considerably larger clone is one nucleotide away.

In the prospective study, participants were roughly 18 to 90 years old, resided in 24 geographic areas of the United States, and were enrolled through a virtual design. To assign participants to cohorts, the prospective study relied on clinical history that participants themselves reported in a screening survey and a study questionnaire. In the prospective study, mobile phlebotomists collected whole blood, serum and a nasopharyngeal or oropharyngeal swab from each participant. Prospective study participants could optionally give additional blood draws and questionnaires over an approximately two-month period. Prospective study blood samples were shipped either frozen or at room temperature before DNA extraction. TCRbeta CDR3 regions were amplified from genomic DNA using the immunoSEQ Assay, a bias-controlled multiplex PCR. Turning to the authors' computational methods: Nucleated cell counts per sample were estimated from amplification of reference gene primers within the assay. To quantify the absolute abundance of each unique TCRbeta CDR3 rearrangement, sequence reads were collapsed and filtered. Productive Simpson clonality was computed per sample as the square root of Simpson's diversity index over productive rearrangements. Not all clones reach the TCRdb copy of this immuneACCESS table, which keeps in-frame sequences only. Checked studies attribute under half of the gap to unresolved V genes and leave the rest unexplained. V and J calls and clone size are given by that table; D and trimming were obtained from the DNA. This sample holds under 150,000 clones; 75% to 90% were observed only once. The ten largest clones represent roughly 3.7% of the sample.

Sequencing input: PBMCs or T cells enriched from blood (not recorded which). This receptor chain uses TRBV11-3 and TRBJ2-7; a stretch of 8 junction bases matches TRBD1. The sequence was obtained from a man in his forties or fifties in a cohort exposed to, infected with or recovered from COVID-19 (not recorded which). The DNA is as follows: TGTGCCAGCAGCTCCGGACAGGGCCCGCAGTACTTC. Its protein is CASSSGQGPQYF. The full variable domain, completed from the reference TRBV11-3 and TRBJ2-7 proteins outside the CDR3, reads EAGVVQSPRYKIIEKKQPVAFWCNPISGHNTLYWYLQNLGQGPELLIRYENEEAVDDSQLPKDRFSAERLKGVDSTLKIQPAELGDSAVYLCASSSGQGPQYFGPGTRLTVT.